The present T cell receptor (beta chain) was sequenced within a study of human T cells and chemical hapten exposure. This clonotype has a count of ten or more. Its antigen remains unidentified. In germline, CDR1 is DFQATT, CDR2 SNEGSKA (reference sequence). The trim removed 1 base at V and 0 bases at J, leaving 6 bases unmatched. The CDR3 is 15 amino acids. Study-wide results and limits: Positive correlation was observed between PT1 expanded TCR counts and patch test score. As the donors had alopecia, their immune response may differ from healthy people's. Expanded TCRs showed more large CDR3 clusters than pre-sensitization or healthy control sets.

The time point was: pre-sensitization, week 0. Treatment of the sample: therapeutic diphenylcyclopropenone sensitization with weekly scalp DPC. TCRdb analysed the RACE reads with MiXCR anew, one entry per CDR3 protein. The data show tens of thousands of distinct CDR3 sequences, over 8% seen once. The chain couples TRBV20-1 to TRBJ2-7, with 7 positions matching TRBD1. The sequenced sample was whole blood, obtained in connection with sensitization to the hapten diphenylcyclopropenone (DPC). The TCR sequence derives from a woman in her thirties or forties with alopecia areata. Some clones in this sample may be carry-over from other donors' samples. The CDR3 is CSARVGQAPSYEQYF. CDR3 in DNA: TGCAGTGCTAGAGTTGGACAGGCCCCCTCCTACGAGCAGTACTTC.